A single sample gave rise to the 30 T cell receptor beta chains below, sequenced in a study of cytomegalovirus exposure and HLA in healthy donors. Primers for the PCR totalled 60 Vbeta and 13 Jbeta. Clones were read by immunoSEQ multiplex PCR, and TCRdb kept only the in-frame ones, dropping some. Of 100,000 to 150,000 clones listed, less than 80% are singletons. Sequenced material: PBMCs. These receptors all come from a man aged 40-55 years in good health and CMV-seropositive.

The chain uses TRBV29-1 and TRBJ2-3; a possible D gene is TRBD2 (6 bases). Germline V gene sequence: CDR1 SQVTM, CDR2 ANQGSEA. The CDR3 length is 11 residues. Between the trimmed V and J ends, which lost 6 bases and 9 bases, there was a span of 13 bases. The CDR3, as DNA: TGCAGCGTCATGCGGGATCCAACGCAGTATTTT. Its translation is CSVMRDPTQYF.

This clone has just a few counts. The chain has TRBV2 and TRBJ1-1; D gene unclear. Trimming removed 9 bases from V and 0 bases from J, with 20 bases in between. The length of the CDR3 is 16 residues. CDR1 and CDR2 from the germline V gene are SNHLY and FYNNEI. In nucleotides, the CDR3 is TGTGCCAGTACCCTGAACCCCACAGTCATGAACACTGAAGCTTTCTTT. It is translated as CASTLNPTVMNTEAFF.

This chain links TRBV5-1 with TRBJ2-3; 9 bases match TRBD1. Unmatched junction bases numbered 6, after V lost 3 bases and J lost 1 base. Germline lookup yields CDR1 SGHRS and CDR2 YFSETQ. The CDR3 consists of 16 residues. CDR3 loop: CASSSTGGKGTDTQYF. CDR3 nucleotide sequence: TGCGCCAGCAGCTCGACAGGGGGGAAGGGCACAGATACGCAGTATTTT.

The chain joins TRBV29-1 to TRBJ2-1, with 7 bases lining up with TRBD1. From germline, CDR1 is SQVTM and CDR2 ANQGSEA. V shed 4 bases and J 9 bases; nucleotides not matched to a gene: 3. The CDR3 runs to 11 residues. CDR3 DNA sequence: TGCAGCGTTGGACAGGGCGGTGAGCAGTTCTTC. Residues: CSVGQGGEQFF.

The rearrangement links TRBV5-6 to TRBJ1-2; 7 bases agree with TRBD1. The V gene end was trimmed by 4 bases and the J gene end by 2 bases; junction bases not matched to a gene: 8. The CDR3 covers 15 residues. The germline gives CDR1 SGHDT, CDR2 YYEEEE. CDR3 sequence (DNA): TGTGCCAGCAGCCTGGATGGGACAGCAAACTATGGCTACACCTTC. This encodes CASSLDGTANYGYTF.

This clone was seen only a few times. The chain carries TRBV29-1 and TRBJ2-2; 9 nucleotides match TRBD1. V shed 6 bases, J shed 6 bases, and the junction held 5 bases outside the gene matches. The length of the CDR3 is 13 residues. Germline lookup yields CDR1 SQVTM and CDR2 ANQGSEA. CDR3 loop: CSVSTGGPGELFF. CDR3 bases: TGCAGCGTGTCGACAGGGGGGCCCGGGGAGCTGTTTTTT.

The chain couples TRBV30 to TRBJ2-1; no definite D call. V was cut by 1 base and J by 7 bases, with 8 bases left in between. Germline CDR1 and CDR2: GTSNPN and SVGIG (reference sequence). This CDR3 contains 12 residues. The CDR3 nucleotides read TGTGCCTGGAGTGGAGGAAAGAATGAGCAGTTCTTC. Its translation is CAWSGGKNEQFF. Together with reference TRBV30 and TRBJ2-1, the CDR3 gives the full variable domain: SQTIHQWPATLVQPVGSPLSLECTVEGTSNPNLYWYRQAAGRGLQLLFYSVGIGQISSEVPQNLSASRPQDRQFILSSKKLLLSDSGFYLCAWSGGKNEQFFGPGTRLTVL.

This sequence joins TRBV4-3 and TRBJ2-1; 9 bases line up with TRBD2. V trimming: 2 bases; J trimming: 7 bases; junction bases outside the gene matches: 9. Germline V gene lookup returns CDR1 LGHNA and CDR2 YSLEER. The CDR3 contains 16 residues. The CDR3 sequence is CASSQYAGGSYNEQFF. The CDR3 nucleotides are TGCGCCAGCAGCCAATACGCGGGAGGGTCGTATAATGAGCAGTTCTTC.

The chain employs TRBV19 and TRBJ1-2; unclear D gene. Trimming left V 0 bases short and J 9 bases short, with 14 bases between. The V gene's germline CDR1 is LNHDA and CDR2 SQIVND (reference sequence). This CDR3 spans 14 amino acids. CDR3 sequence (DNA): TGTGCCAGTAGTATAGATCTCTCGGTGTTTAGCTACACCTTC. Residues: CASSIDLSVFSYTF.

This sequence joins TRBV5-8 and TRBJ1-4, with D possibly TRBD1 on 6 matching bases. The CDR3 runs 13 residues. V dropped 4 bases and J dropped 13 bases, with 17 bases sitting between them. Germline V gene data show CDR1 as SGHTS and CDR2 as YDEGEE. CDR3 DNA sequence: TGTGCCAGCAGCGGGGGGGGCACCCGGGGACTGTTTTTT. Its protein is CASSGGGTRGLFF.

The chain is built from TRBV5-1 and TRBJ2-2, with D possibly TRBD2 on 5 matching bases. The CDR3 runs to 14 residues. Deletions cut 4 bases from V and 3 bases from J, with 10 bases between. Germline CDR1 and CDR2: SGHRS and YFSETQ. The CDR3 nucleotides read TGCGCCAGCAGCCGGACCGGGGACACCGGGGAGCTGTTTTTT. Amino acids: CASSRTGDTGELFF.

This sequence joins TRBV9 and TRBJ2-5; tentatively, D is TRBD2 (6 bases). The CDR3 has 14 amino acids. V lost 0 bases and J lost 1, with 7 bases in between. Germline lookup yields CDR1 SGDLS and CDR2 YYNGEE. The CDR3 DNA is TGTGCCAGCAGCGTAGGAGCGGGCCAAGAGACCCAGTACTTC. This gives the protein CASSVGAGQETQYF. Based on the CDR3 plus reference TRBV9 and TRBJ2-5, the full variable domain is DSGVTQTPKHLITATGQRVTLRCSPRSGDLSVYWYQQSLDQGLQFLIQYYNGEERAKGNILERFSAQQFPDLHSELNLSSLELGDSALYFCASSVGAGQETQYFGPGTRLLVL.

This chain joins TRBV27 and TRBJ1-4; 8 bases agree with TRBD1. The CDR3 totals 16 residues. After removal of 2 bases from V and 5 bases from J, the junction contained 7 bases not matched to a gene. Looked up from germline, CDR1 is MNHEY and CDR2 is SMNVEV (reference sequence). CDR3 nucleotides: TGTGCCAGCAGTTTAATGGACAGGGCCCACAATGAAAAACTGTTTTTT. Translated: CASSLMDRAHNEKLFF.

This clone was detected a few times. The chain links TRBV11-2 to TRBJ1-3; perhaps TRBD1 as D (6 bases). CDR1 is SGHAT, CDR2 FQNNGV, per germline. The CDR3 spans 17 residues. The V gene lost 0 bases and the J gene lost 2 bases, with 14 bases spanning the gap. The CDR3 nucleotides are TGTGCCAGCAGCTTAGACCCAGGGGTCCGGGCTGGAAACACCATATATTTT. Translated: CASSLDPGVRAGNTIYF.

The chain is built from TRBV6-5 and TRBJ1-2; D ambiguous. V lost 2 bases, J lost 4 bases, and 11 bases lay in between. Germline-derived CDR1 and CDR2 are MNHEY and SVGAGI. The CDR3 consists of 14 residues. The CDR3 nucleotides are TGTGCCAGCAGTTACAGTCAGGTCGGCTATGGCTACACCTTC. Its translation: CASSYSQVGYGYTF.

The CDR3 loop is CASSLGGGKGDGYTF. The DNA of the CDR3 is TGTGCCAGCAGCTTAGGAGGGGGAAAAGGGGATGGCTACACCTTC. This chain uses TRBV7-2 with TRBJ1-2; possibly TRBD1 for D (6 bases). This CDR3 has 15 residues. Between the trimmed V and J ends, which lost 1 base and 6 bases, there was a span of 15 bases. Germline V gives CDR1 SGHTA, CDR2 FQGNSA.

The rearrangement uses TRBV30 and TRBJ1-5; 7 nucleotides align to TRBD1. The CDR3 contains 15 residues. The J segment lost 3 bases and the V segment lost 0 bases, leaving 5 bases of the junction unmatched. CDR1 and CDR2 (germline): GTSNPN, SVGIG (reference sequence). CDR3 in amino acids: CAWSVRGQFNQPQHF. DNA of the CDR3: TGTGCCTGGAGTGTACGGGGACAGTTCAATCAGCCCCAGCATTTT.

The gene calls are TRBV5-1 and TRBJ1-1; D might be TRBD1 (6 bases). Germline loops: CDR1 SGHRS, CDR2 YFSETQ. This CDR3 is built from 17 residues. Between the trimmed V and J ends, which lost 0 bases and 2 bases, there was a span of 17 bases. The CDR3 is CASSLAWDTPTNTEAFF. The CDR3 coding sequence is TGCGCCAGCAGCTTGGCCTGGGACACCCCCACAAACACTGAAGCTTTCTTT.

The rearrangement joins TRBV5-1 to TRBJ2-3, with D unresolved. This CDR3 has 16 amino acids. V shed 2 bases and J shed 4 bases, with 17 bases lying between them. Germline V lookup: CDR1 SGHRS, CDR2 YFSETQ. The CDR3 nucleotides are TGCGCCAGCAGCTTTGGCCAACGTACTAATCCAGATACGCAGTATTTT. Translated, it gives CASSFGQRTNPDTQYF.

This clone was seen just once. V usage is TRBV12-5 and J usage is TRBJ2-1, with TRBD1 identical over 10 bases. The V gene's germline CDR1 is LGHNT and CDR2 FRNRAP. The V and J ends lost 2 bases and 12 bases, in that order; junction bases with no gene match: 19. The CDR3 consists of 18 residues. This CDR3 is CASGLTRGQGDLQVRQFF. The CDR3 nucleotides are TGTGCTAGTGGTTTGACCCGTGGACAGGGGGATCTACAAGTCCGGCAGTTCTTC.

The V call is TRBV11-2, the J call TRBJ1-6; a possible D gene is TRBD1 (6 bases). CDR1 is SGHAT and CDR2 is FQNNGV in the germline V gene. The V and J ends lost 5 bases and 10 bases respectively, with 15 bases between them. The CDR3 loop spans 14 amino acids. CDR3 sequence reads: CASSPNTGNSPLHF. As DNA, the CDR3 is TGTGCCAGCAGCCCGAATACAGGGAACTCACCCCTCCACTTT.

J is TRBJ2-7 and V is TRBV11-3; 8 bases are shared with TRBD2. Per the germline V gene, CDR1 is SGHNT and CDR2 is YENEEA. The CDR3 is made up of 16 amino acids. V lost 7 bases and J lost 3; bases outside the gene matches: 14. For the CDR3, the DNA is TGTGCCAGCAACAAGGGACCGAGCGGGAGTCGCTACGAGCAGTACTTC. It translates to CASNKGPSGSRYEQYF.

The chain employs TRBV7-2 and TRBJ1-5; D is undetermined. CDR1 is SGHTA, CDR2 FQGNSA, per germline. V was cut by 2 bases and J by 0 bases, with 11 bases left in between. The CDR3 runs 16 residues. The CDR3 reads CASSLTSTTSNQPQHF. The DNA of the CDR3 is TGTGCCAGCAGCTTAACATCCACAACTAGCAATCAGCCCCAGCATTTT. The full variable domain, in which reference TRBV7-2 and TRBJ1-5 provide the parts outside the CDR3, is GAGVSQSPSNKVTEKGKDVELRCDPISGHTALYWYRQSLGQGLEFLIYFQGNSAPDKSGLPSDRFSAERTGGSVSTLTIQRTQQEDSAVYLCASSLTSTTSNQPQHFGDGTRLSIL.

The DNA of the CDR3 is TGTGCCAGCAGAGTCAGGGGTGAGCAGTTCTTC. Amino acid sequence: CASRVRGEQFF. The chain joins TRBV2 to TRBJ2-1; D is perhaps TRBD1 (6 bases). CDR1 and CDR2 (germline): SNHLY, FYNNEI. V was pared by 6 bases and J by 9 bases, with 9 bases between. This CDR3 spans 11 amino acids.

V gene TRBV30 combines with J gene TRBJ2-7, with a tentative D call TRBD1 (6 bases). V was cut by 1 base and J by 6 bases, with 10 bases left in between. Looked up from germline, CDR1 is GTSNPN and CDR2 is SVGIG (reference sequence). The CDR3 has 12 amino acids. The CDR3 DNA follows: TGTGCCTGGAGTGGGTTCAGGGGCGAGCAGTACTTC. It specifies CAWSGFRGEQYF.

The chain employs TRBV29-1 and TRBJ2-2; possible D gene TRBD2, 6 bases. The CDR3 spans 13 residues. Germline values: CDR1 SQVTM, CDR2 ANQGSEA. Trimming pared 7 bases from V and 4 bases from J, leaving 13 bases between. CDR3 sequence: CSGGRPGTGELFF. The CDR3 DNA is TGCAGCGGGGGGAGGCCGGGCACCGGGGAGCTGTTTTTT.

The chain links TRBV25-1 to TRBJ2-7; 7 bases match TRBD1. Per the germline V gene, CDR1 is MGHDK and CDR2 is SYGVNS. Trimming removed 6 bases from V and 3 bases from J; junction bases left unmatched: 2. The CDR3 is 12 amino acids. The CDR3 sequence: CASSDRVYEQYF. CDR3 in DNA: TGTGCCAGCAGCGACAGGGTCTACGAGCAGTACTTC.

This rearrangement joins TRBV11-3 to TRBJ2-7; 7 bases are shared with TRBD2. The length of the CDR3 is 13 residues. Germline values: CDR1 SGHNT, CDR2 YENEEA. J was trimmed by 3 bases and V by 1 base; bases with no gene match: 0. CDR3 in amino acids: CASSLGGGYEQYF. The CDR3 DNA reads TGTGCCAGCAGCTTAGGGGGGGGCTACGAGCAGTACTTC.

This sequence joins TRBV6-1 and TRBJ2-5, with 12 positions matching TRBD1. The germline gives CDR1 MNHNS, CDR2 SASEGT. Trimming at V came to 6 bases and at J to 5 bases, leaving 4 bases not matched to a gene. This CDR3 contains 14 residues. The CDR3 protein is CASSGTGGPETQYF. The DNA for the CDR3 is TGTGCCAGCAGCGGGACAGGGGGCCCGGAGACCCAGTACTTC.

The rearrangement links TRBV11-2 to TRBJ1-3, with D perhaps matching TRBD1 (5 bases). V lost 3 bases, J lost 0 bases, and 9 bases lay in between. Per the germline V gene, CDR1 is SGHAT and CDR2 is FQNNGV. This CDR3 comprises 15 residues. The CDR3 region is CASSFSGISGNTIYF. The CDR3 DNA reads TGTGCCAGCAGCTTCTCAGGGATCTCTGGAAACACCATATATTTT. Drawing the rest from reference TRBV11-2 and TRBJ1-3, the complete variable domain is EAGVAQSPRYKIIEKRQSVAFWCNPISGHATLYWYQQILGQGPKLLIQFQNNGVVDDSQLPKDRFSAERLKGVDSTLKIQPAKLEDSAVYLCASSFSGISGNTIYFGEGSWLTVV.